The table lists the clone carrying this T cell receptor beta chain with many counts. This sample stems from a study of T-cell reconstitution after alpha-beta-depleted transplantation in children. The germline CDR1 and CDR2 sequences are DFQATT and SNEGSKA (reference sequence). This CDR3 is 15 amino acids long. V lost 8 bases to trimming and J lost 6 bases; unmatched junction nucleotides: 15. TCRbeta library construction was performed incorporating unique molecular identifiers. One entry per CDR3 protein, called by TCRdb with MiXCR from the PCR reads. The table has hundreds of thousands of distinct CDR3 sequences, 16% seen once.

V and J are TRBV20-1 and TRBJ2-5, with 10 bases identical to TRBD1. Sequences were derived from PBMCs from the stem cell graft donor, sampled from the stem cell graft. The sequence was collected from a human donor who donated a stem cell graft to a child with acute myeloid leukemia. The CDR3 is CSPGAFGQGEKTQYF. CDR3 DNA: TGCAGTCCTGGTGCGTTCGGACAGGGGGAGAAGACCCAGTACTTC.